One sample yielded the 21 T cell receptor beta chains listed below, sequenced in a study of tumor-infiltrating lymphocytes in oesophageal squamous cell carcinoma. TCRdb ran MiXCR on the reads and lists one entry per CDR3 protein. In the table there are 9,500 to 12,000 distinct CDR3 sequences, over 50% of which are singletons. Sequencing was performed on blood. The receptors derive from a female donor with esophageal squamous cell carcinoma.

The rearrangement joins TRBV7-2 to TRBJ2-5; tentatively, D is TRBD1 (6 bases). This CDR3 has 15 amino acids. CDR1 and CDR2 from the germline V gene are SGHTA and FQGNSA. V was cut by 2 bases and J by 1 base, with 11 bases left in between. CDR3 sequence (DNA): TGTGCCAGCAGCTTAACAGGGAGCCCCCAAGAGACCCAGTACTTC. Protein product: CASSLTGSPQETQYF.

The chain couples TRBV6-1 to TRBJ2-1, with 14 bases that match TRBD2. The junction had 4 bases not matched to a gene; V was cut back by 6 bases and J by 3 bases. CDR1 and CDR2 (germline): MNHNS, SASEGT. The CDR3 has 16 residues. Here the CDR3 DNA reads TGTGCCAGCAGAGGGACTAGCGGGAGTAACTACAATGAGCAGTTCTTC. Protein sequence: CASRGTSGSNYNEQFF.

This clonotype is labeled as medium-sized. The V and J genes are TRBV7-9 and TRBJ1-6, with a possible D match to TRBD1 (5 bases). Germline V gene sequence: CDR1 SEHNR, CDR2 FQNEAQ (reference sequence). Trimming stripped 8 bases from V and 7 bases from J, with 18 bases between. The CDR3 is 15 amino acids. CDR3 in amino acids: CASRDYDRDNSPLHF. CDR3 DNA sequence: TGTGCCAGCCGAGATTATGACAGAGACAATTCACCCCTCCACTTT.

The J gene is TRBJ1-6, the V gene TRBV7-2; tentatively, D is TRBD1 (6 bases). The CDR3 spans 15 residues. The V and J ends lost 0 bases and 7 bases respectively, with 10 bases between them. Germline values: CDR1 SGHTA, CDR2 FQGNSA. CDR3 protein: CASSLAQGGNSPLHF. The DNA of the CDR3 is TGTGCCAGCAGCTTAGCGCAAGGGGGGAATTCACCCCTCCACTTT.

Details on this clonotype: This clone may be a read error of a much larger clone one base away. The V and J genes are TRBV7-6 and TRBJ2-7, with D perhaps assigned TRBD1 or TRBD2 (6 bases each). CDR1 is SGHVS and CDR2 is FNYEAQ in the germline V gene. Trimming cost V 5 bases and J 7 bases, with 21 bases left between them. The length of the CDR3 is 15 residues. CDR3: CASSGRQGRYNEQYF. CDR3 sequence (DNA): TGTGCCAGCAGCGGACGGCAGGGGAGGTACAATGAGCAGTACTTC.

This clonotype was observed a few times. The gene calls are TRBV7-2 and TRBJ1-2; D possibly corresponds to TRBD1 (6 bases). This CDR3 is built from 15 residues. Per germline, CDR1 SGHTA and CDR2 FQGNSA. V was cut by 2 bases and J by 0 bases, with 10 bases left in between. The CDR3 DNA is TGTGCCAGCAGCTTACAGGGGCTTTCTAACTATGGCTACACCTTC. Amino acids: CASSLQGLSNYGYTF.

This clonotype was recorded only once. The chain recombines TRBV10-3 with TRBJ2-5; 13 positions match TRBD2. The DNA end lines up better with TRBJ2-1; the J call may be wrong. CDR1 is ENHRY and CDR2 is SYGVKD in the germline V gene. There are 13 residues in the CDR3. CDR3 amino acids: CATGLAGVREQFF. The CDR3, as DNA: TGTGCCACCGGACTAGCGGGAGTACGCGAGCAGTTCTTC.

As DNA, the CDR3 is TGTGCCAGCAGCTTAGTAGGGCTAGCGGGATCCTCCCGACAAGAGACCCAGTACTTC. This sequence encodes CASSLVGLAGSSRQETQYF. The rearrangement uses TRBV11-2 and TRBJ2-7; 9 bases map to TRBD2. TRBJ2-5 matches the DNA end more closely, so the J call is doubtful. Per the germline V gene, CDR1 is SGHAT and CDR2 is FQNNGV. The CDR3 length is 19 residues.

This rearrangement joins TRBV7-8 to TRBJ2-3, with 7 bases lining up with TRBD1. The CDR3 has 16 amino acids. Germline lookup yields CDR1 SGHVS and CDR2 FQNEAQ. Unmatched junction bases numbered 11, after V lost 5 bases and J lost 3 bases. Here the CDR3 reads CASSPGQAATTDTQYF. Here the CDR3 DNA reads TGTGCCAGCAGCCCAGGACAGGCGGCAACGACAGATACGCAGTATTTT.

V usage is TRBV19 and J usage is TRBJ1-4; weak D call: TRBD1 (5 bases). The J call may be incorrect, as the DNA end agrees better with TRBJ2-2. Germline CDR1 reads LNHDA; CDR2 reads SQIVND (reference sequence). CDR3 size: 16 residues. CDR3 coding DNA: TGTGCCAGTAGTATGAGAAAGGGGAAGGACACCGGGGAGCTGTTTTTT. The encoded protein is CASSMRKGKDTGELFF.

This chain uses TRBV12-3 or TRBV12-4 with TRBJ2-2; 9 bases line up with TRBD1. J lost 1 base, V lost 5 bases, and 8 bases had no gene match. The CDR3 spans 17 residues. This CDR3 is CASSIWTGALNTGELFF. DNA for the CDR3: TGTGCCAGCAGTATATGGACAGGGGCGTTGAACACCGGGGAGCTGTTTTTT.

This chain joins TRBV5-4 and TRBJ2-1; D perhaps matches TRBD2 (6 bases). The germline gives CDR1 SGHNT, CDR2 YYREEE (reference sequence). Trimming left V 3 bases short and J 6 bases short, with 16 bases between. This CDR3 is 15 amino acids long. CDR3 sequence: CASSSGPNGGNEQFF. In DNA, the CDR3 is TGTGCCAGCAGCTCCGGACCTAACGGGGGCAATGAGCAGTTCTTC.

The chain recombines TRBV7-3 with TRBJ2-5; D unclear. The J call may not be correct, given that the DNA end is closer to TRBJ2-7. CDR1 and CDR2 from the germline V gene are SGHTA and FQGTGA. The length of the CDR3 is 13 residues. The CDR3 reads CASSFPTAYEQYF. CDR3 nucleotide sequence: TGTGCCAGCAGCTTCCCCACCGCCTACGAGCAGTACTTC.

The chain carries TRBV7-2 and TRBJ2-5; D is possibly TRBD1 (6 bases). V was shortened by 1 base and J by 3 bases, with 9 bases between the two germline ends. This CDR3 comprises 14 residues. Germline-derived CDR1 and CDR2 are SGHTA and FQGNSA. This chain's CDR3 is CASSLGQDEETQYF. In DNA form, the CDR3 reads TGTGCCAGCAGCTTAGGACAGGACGAAGAGACCCAGTACTTC.

This clonotype was recorded once. The chain couples TRBV6-6 to TRBJ2-4; the match to TRBD1 covers 11 bases. The DNA end lines up better with TRBJ2-7; the J call may be wrong. Germline V gene sequence: CDR1 MNHNY, CDR2 SVGAGI (reference sequence). This CDR3 spans 15 amino acids. CDR3 bases: TGTGCCAGCAGGACCTTCGGACAGGGGGCCGACGAGCAGTACTTC. It yields the protein CASRTFGQGADEQYF.

V and J are TRBV7-8 and TRBJ2-3; the D gene is possibly TRBD1 (6 bases). Matching the DNA end better, TRBJ2-5 makes the J call doubtful. CDR1 SGHVS and CDR2 FQNEAQ come from the germline V gene. This CDR3 contains 14 residues. The CDR3 sequence: CASSKQGAGWAQYF. For the CDR3, the DNA is TGTGCCAGCAGCAAACAGGGAGCCGGATGGGCCCAGTACTTC.

The table lists this clonotype with a few counts. V gene TRBV19 combines with J gene TRBJ2-7; either TRBD1 or TRBD2 may fit D (7 bases each). The CDR3 totals 15 residues. Germline V CDR1 and CDR2: LNHDA, SQIVND (reference sequence). V gave up 3 bases and J gave up 7 bases, with 19 bases separating them. The CDR3 sequence: CASSIRGEGSNEQYF. The CDR3 nucleotides read TGTGCCAGTAGTATCAGGGGGGAGGGCAGCAATGAGCAGTACTTC.

Regarding this clonotype: At one end, the junction sequence differs from germline, possibly due to a read error. The chain carries TRBV6-2 or TRBV6-3 and TRBJ1-1; D may correspond to TRBD1 or TRBD2 (6 bases each). The DNA end is a closer match to TRBJ2-2, so the J assignment may be wrong. From germline, CDR1 is MNHEY and CDR2 SVGEGT. CDR3 size: 13 residues. The CDR3 loop is CASRGLNTGELFF. The CDR3 nucleotides are TGCGCCAGCAGGGGACTGAACACCGGGGAGCTGTTTTTT.

This clonotype was counted ten times or more. This chain uses TRBV7-2 with TRBJ2-2; TRBD2 matches 15 bases. V shed 5 bases and J 0 bases; nucleotides not matched to a gene: 7. The length of the CDR3 is 19 residues. The germline V gene encodes CDR1 SGHTA and CDR2 FQGNSA. The CDR3 DNA reads TGTGCCAGCAGCGCGGGACTAGCGGGGGGAAAGCCGAACACCGGGGAGCTGTTTTTT. Translating it yields CASSAGLAGGKPNTGELFF.

The chain joins TRBV20-1 to TRBJ2-1, with 7 positions matching TRBD2. The J call is uncertain, as TRBJ2-7 better fits the DNA end. The CDR3 contains 14 residues. Germline V gene sequence: CDR1 DFQATT, CDR2 SNEGSKA (reference sequence). The CDR3 spells CSASGGRVLNEQYF. CDR3 DNA: TGCAGTGCTAGTGGGGGGAGGGTCCTCAATGAGCAGTACTTC.

This clonotype is termed large. This chain links TRBV7-2 with TRBJ2-7; TRBD1 matches at 10 bases. This CDR3 is built from 14 residues. The germline V gene has CDR1 SGHTA and CDR2 FQGNSA. J gave up 3 bases and V 3 bases, and 2 bases lay outside the gene matches. CDR3 loop: CASSLDRGYYEQYF. CDR3 DNA: TGTGCCAGCAGCTTGGACAGGGGGTACTACGAGCAGTACTTC.